A selection of T cell receptor beta chains follows, all from one sample in a study of T cells in Graves' hyperthyroidism and ophthalmopathy. TCRdb reprocessed the multiplex PCR reads via MiXCR and lists one record per CDR3 protein. Of about 560,000 distinct CDR3 sequences detected, 16% appear once; the ten largest clones hold roughly 18%. Sequenced input: blood. These receptors all stem from a woman under 30 with Graves' hyperthyroidism. Each CDR3 is given with its conserved first and last residue. The order of the fields is V gene, J gene, D gene, CDR3 protein. The D gene is left open where the match is weak.

v_gene: TRBV30
j_gene: TRBJ2-1
d_gene: NA
CDR3aa: CAWSPGEIGGDEQFF

v_gene: TRBV7-9
j_gene: TRBJ2-5
d_gene: TRBD2
CDR3aa: CASNGGSQETQYF

v_gene: TRBV11-2
j_gene: TRBJ1-3
d_gene: NA
CDR3aa: CASSSGNTIYF

v_gene: TRBV5-1
j_gene: TRBJ2-7
d_gene: NA
CDR3aa: CASSHGTATYEQYF

v_gene: TRBV5-1
j_gene: TRBJ2-7
d_gene: TRBD1
CDR3aa: CASSLQAGGGYEQYF

v_gene: TRBV27
j_gene: TRBJ2-3
d_gene: NA
CDR3aa: CASSLTPAGVVGDTDTQYF

v_gene: TRBV5-6
j_gene: TRBJ2-3
d_gene: NA
CDR3aa: CASTSSDTQYF

v_gene: TRBV5-5
j_gene: TRBJ1-1
d_gene: NA
CDR3aa: CASSFRALNTEAFF

v_gene: TRBV6-5
j_gene: TRBJ2-3
d_gene: NA
CDR3aa: CASSYRGRGRDTQYF

v_gene: TRBV29-1
j_gene: TRBJ2-1
d_gene: TRBD2
CDR3aa: CSAASGTQFF

v_gene: TRBV5-6
j_gene: TRBJ2-3
d_gene: NA
CDR3aa: CASSLVTTTTDTQYF

v_gene: TRBV12-3/TRBV12-4
j_gene: TRBJ1-1
d_gene: TRBD1
CDR3aa: CASSLDRATEAFF

v_gene: TRBV5-8
j_gene: TRBJ1-1
d_gene: TRBD1
CDR3aa: CASGSGQGRNTEAFF

v_gene: TRBV9
j_gene: TRBJ2-7
d_gene: NA
CDR3aa: CASSVAEGSYEQYF

v_gene: TRBV5-5
j_gene: TRBJ1-5
d_gene: NA
CDR3aa: CASTSPGSNQPQHF

v_gene: TRBV14
j_gene: TRBJ1-3
d_gene: NA
CDR3aa: CGTGSGNTIYF

v_gene: TRBV29-1
j_gene: TRBJ1-2
d_gene: NA
CDR3aa: CSASPDGPGGYGYTF

v_gene: TRBV7-2
j_gene: TRBJ1-1
d_gene: NA
CDR3aa: CASTPRVLTGPMNTEAFF

v_gene: TRBV20-1
j_gene: TRBJ2-1
d_gene: TRBD2
CDR3aa: CSGQAGGRGYEQFF

v_gene: TRBV5-1
j_gene: TRBJ2-2
d_gene: TRBD2
CDR3aa: CASSFLIAGAVNTGELFF

v_gene: TRBV7-9
j_gene: TRBJ2-7
d_gene: NA
CDR3aa: CASSLSHLSSYEQYF

v_gene: TRBV2
j_gene: TRBJ2-7
d_gene: NA
CDR3aa: CASSSGPAYEQYF

v_gene: TRBV5-4
j_gene: TRBJ1-5
d_gene: NA
CDR3aa: CASSQNLGGRNQPQHF

v_gene: TRBV24-1
j_gene: TRBJ2-1
d_gene: NA
CDR3aa: CATGAYNEQFF

v_gene: TRBV12-3/TRBV12-4
j_gene: TRBJ2-3
d_gene: TRBD1
CDR3aa: CASNPGQGADTQYF

v_gene: TRBV19
j_gene: TRBJ1-1
d_gene: NA
CDR3aa: CASNPAGANTEAFF

v_gene: TRBV5-1
j_gene: TRBJ2-5
d_gene: TRBD1
CDR3aa: CASSLSPTGRETQYF

v_gene: TRBV4-2
j_gene: TRBJ2-7
d_gene: TRBD2
CDR3aa: CASSQESRAGAGGEQYF

v_gene: TRBV12-3/TRBV12-4
j_gene: TRBJ2-2
d_gene: TRBD2
CDR3aa: CASSFGTSGGAGGELFF

v_gene: TRBV15
j_gene: TRBJ1-6
d_gene: NA
CDR3aa: CATSITGTYSSYNSPLHF

v_gene: TRBV5-4
j_gene: TRBJ2-5
d_gene: TRBD2
CDR3aa: CASSPGGLETQYF

v_gene: TRBV6-1
j_gene: TRBJ2-1
d_gene: TRBD2
CDR3aa: CASRRFGTSERTYNEQFF

v_gene: TRBV6-2/TRBV6-3
j_gene: TRBJ2-7
d_gene: NA
CDR3aa: CASTADLISYEQYF

v_gene: TRBV3-1
j_gene: TRBJ1-1
d_gene: TRBD1
CDR3aa: CASRNRGEAFF

v_gene: TRBV5-5
j_gene: TRBJ1-3
d_gene: NA
CDR3aa: CASSLIQSSGNTIYF

v_gene: TRBV3-1
j_gene: TRBJ2-2
d_gene: TRBD1
CDR3aa: CASRDRGSGGELFF

v_gene: TRBV6-1
j_gene: TRBJ2-3
d_gene: TRBD2
CDR3aa: CASSEIAGSTDTQYF

v_gene: TRBV12-3/TRBV12-4
j_gene: TRBJ2-3
d_gene: NA
CDR3aa: CASSFRSGSDTQYF

v_gene: TRBV25-1
j_gene: TRBJ2-4
d_gene: TRBD2
CDR3aa: CASTGSLAGADIQYF

v_gene: TRBV29-1
j_gene: TRBJ2-7
d_gene: TRBD2
CDR3aa: CSVAILAGASYEQYF

v_gene: TRBV16
j_gene: TRBJ1-1
d_gene: NA
CDR3aa: CASSQSLAPNTEAFF

v_gene: TRBV4-1
j_gene: TRBJ1-1
d_gene: NA
CDR3aa: CASRTLENTEAFF

v_gene: TRBV4-2
j_gene: TRBJ2-3
d_gene: TRBD2
CDR3aa: CASSQDPTGGGTDTQYF

v_gene: TRBV29-1
j_gene: TRBJ1-5
d_gene: NA
CDR3aa: CSVGGGRRQPQHF